Following are 23 T cell receptor beta chains from one sample sequenced in a study of cytomegalovirus exposure and HLA in healthy donors. Only in-frame clones appear in the TCRdb table, and some are missing; sequencing was by immunoSEQ multiplex PCR. The sample lists about 350,000 clones, about 90% occurring once. The material sequenced was PBMCs. The receptors were sampled from a woman in her 30s in good health and CMV-seropositive.

The V gene is TRBV14, the J gene TRBJ2-7; TRBD2 matches at 12 bases. Germline V gene lookup returns CDR1 SGHDN and CDR2 FVKESK. V lost 3 bases and J lost 4; bases outside the gene matches: 10. The CDR3 spans 17 residues. Here the CDR3 DNA reads TGTGCCAGCAGCCACCCCCGAGCGGGACTAGCGGGTTACGAGCAGTACTTC. Protein: CASSHPRAGLAGYEQYF.

The chain recombines TRBV9 with TRBJ2-7; TRBD2 is a possible D gene (7 bases). Looked up from germline, CDR1 is SGDLS and CDR2 is YYNGEE. The CDR3 is 15 residues long. With 0 bases removed from V and 5 bases from J, the gap between germline ends came to 15 bases. The CDR3 loop is CASSVVPGGINEQYF. DNA for the CDR3: TGTGCCAGCAGCGTAGTACCGGGGGGCATAAACGAGCAGTACTTC. Based on the CDR3 plus reference TRBV9 and TRBJ2-7, the full variable domain is DSGVTQTPKHLITATGQRVTLRCSPRSGDLSVYWYQQSLDQGLQFLIQYYNGEERAKGNILERFSAQQFPDLHSELNLSSLELGDSALYFCASSVVPGGINEQYFGPGTRLTVT.

J is TRBJ2-7 and V is TRBV7-2; 10 bases match TRBD1. From germline, CDR1 is SGHTA and CDR2 FQGNSA. V lost 5 bases to trimming and J lost 9 bases; unmatched junction nucleotides: 19. This CDR3 comprises 17 residues. The CDR3 DNA is TGTGCCAGCAGCCTCACCGGGGGGAGACAGGGGGCATTGGTGCAGTACTTC. Translating it yields CASSLTGGRQGALVQYF.

There are a few counts of this clone. The rearrangement uses TRBV7-9 and TRBJ1-4, with 7 bases fitting TRBD1. Unmatched junction bases numbered 6, after V lost 5 bases and J lost 3 bases. Germline V gene lookup returns CDR1 SEHNR and CDR2 FQNEAQ (reference sequence). The CDR3 has 15 residues. The DNA of the CDR3 is TGTGCCAGCAGCCGTAGGGACAGTTCTAATGAAAAACTGTTTTTT. Its translation is CASSRRDSSNEKLFF.

The chain has TRBV11-2 and TRBJ2-7; a possible D gene is TRBD2 (6 bases). From germline, CDR1 is SGHAT and CDR2 FQNNGV. The CDR3 runs to 19 residues. V dropped 4 bases and J dropped 1 base, with 26 bases sitting between them. In DNA, the CDR3 is TGTGCCAGCAGCTCCTTAACTCGGAGAGAGAATAGCGGATCCTACGAGCAGTACTTC. Translating gives CASSSLTRRENSGSYEQYF.

V usage is TRBV7-3 and J usage is TRBJ2-7; no reliable D call. The CDR3 totals 15 residues. Germline V gene lookup returns CDR1 SGHTA and CDR2 FQGTGA. Trimming cost V 1 base and J 0 bases, with 10 bases left between them. This chain's CDR3 is CASSLSGGGSYEQYF. The CDR3 nucleotides read TGTGCCAGCAGCTTAAGCGGCGGCGGCTCCTACGAGCAGTACTTC. The complete variable domain, with remaining parts taken from reference TRBV7-3 and TRBJ2-7, reads GAGVSQTPSNKVTEKGKYVELRCDPISGHTALYWYRQSLGQGPEFLIYFQGTGAADDSGLPNDRFFAVRPEGSVSTLKIQRTERGDSAVYLCASSLSGGGSYEQYFGPGTRLTVT.

CDR3 loop: CATSRAPTDTQYF. CDR3 sequence (DNA): TGTGCCACCAGCAGGGCACCCACAGATACGCAGTATTTT. The chain has TRBV15 and TRBJ2-3; no clear D gene. Germline V gene lookup returns CDR1 LNHNV and CDR2 YYDKDF (reference sequence). This CDR3 comprises 13 residues. The V and J ends lost 3 bases and 2 bases respectively, with 6 bases between them.

The V call is TRBV4-3, the J call TRBJ2-7, with 8 bases identical to TRBD2. This CDR3 spans 15 amino acids. Unmatched junction bases numbered 5, after V lost 0 bases and J lost 4 bases. The germline gives CDR1 LGHNA, CDR2 YSLEER. CDR3 DNA: TGCGCCAGCAGCCAAGAGCAACTAGCGGTTTACGAGCAGTACTTC. This gives the protein CASSQEQLAVYEQYF.

The sample holds one count of this clone. The CDR3, as DNA: TGTGCCACCAGACACCCGACAGGGCTCAACGAGCAGTACTTC. It yields the protein CATRHPTGLNEQYF. The chain couples TRBV28 to TRBJ2-7; 7 nucleotides agree with TRBD1. V was pared by 10 bases and J by 5 bases, with 14 bases of the junction left unmatched. The CDR3 loop spans 14 amino acids. CDR1 MDHEN and CDR2 SYDVKM come from the germline V gene. Combining the CDR3 with reference TRBV28 and TRBJ2-7 gives the whole variable domain DVKVTQSSRYLVKRTGEKVFLECVQDMDHENMFWYRQDPGLGLRLIYFSYDVKMKEKGDIPEGYSVSREKKERFSLILESASTNQTSMYLCATRHPTGLNEQYFGPGTRLTVT.

This clone occurred once. This chain uses TRBV19 with TRBJ1-2; the match to TRBD1 covers 9 bases. Germline CDR1 LNHDA, CDR2 SQIVND (reference sequence). Trimming took 7 bases from V and 8 from J; bases not matched to a gene: 8. CDR3 size: 13 residues. CDR3: CASNLGTGNGYTF. The CDR3 DNA is TGTGCCAGTAATTTGGGGACAGGGAACGGCTACACCTTC.

CDR3 DNA: TGTGCCAGCAGCTCCCTAGCGGGAAGGGGAGAGACCCAGTACTTC. Protein sequence: CASSSLAGRGETQYF. The rearrangement uses TRBV7-2 and TRBJ2-5, with 9 positions matching TRBD2. Unmatched junction bases numbered 7, after V lost 4 bases and J lost 4 bases. The germline V gene encodes CDR1 SGHTA and CDR2 FQGNSA. The CDR3 covers 15 residues.

The chain uses TRBV30 and TRBJ2-7, with D possibly being TRBD2 (6 bases). Germline loops: CDR1 GTSNPN, CDR2 SVGIG (reference sequence). CDR3 length: 13 residues. V lost 5 bases, J lost 5 bases, and 16 bases lay in between. CDR3 nucleotides: TGTGCCTGGGGTCTTTGGGGAGGCAACGAGCAGTACTTC. Translation: CAWGLWGGNEQYF.

This clone was picked up one time. V gene TRBV10-2 combines with J gene TRBJ1-2, with a possible D match to TRBD1 (6 bases). V lost 0 bases to trimming and J lost 7 bases, with 15 bases between them. The germline CDR1 and CDR2 sequences are WSHSY and SAAADI. This CDR3 region has 15 residues. The CDR3 DNA reads as TGCGCCAGCAGTGAGTCACTAACGGGGGCCGGTGGCTACACCTTC. It translates to CASSESLTGAGGYTF.

The chain couples TRBV5-1 to TRBJ1-3; 7 bases fit TRBD1. CDR1 is SGHRS, CDR2 YFSETQ, per germline. CDR3 length equals 15 residues. V dropped 4 bases and J dropped 3; count of bases not matched to a gene: 7. This chain's CDR3 is CASSPRDRIGNTIYF. The CDR3 DNA is TGCGCCAGCAGCCCCCGGGACAGAATTGGAAACACCATATATTTT.

The chain is built from TRBV7-9 and TRBJ2-6, with 8 nucleotides matching TRBD1. The junction had 6 bases not matched to a gene; V was cut back by 5 bases and J by 0 bases. The CDR3 is made up of 17 amino acids. Per germline, CDR1 SEHNR and CDR2 FQNEAQ (reference sequence). The CDR3 DNA follows: TGTGCCAGCAGCATCGTTGACAGGGGCTCTGGGGCCAACGTCCTGACTTTC. Translation: CASSIVDRGSGANVLTF.

The chain links TRBV11-3 to TRBJ2-1; maybe TRBD1 (5 bases). The ends were cut back, 5 bases at V and 8 bases at J, with 19 bases in the middle. CDR1 SGHNT and CDR2 YENEEA come from the germline V gene. The CDR3 loop spans 15 amino acids. The CDR3, as DNA: TGTGCCAGCAGCACCGGCAGGGTAATATGGGATGAGCAGTTCTTC. Its translation is CASSTGRVIWDEQFF. The variable domain in full, with the rest retrieved from reference TRBV11-3 and TRBJ2-1, is EAGVVQSPRYKIIEKKQPVAFWCNPISGHNTLYWYLQNLGQGPELLIRYENEEAVDDSQLPKDRFSAERLKGVDSTLKIQPAELGDSAVYLCASSTGRVIWDEQFFGPGTRLTVL.

The V and J genes are TRBV5-1 and TRBJ1-2; D call uncertain. Germline CDR1 SGHRS, CDR2 YFSETQ. The CDR3 runs to 13 residues. V was clipped by 0 bases and J by 3 bases, with 6 bases between them. CDR3 bases: TGCGCCAGCAGCTTGGTTGCAGACTATGGCTACACCTTC. It yields the protein CASSLVADYGYTF.

The V call is TRBV7-2, the J call TRBJ2-7, with D possibly matching TRBD1 (5 bases). Germline V gene data show CDR1 as SGHTA and CDR2 as FQGNSA. The CDR3 totals 11 residues. The ends were cut back, 6 bases at V and 5 bases at J, with 8 bases in the middle. CDR3 region: CASRRGHEQYF. DNA for the CDR3: TGTGCCAGCAGAAGGGGCCACGAGCAGTACTTC. The full variable domain, its missing parts supplied by reference TRBV7-2 and TRBJ2-7, is GAGVSQSPSNKVTEKGKDVELRCDPISGHTALYWYRQSLGQGLEFLIYFQGNSAPDKSGLPSDRFSAERTGGSVSTLTIQRTQQEDSAVYLCASRRGHEQYFGPGTRLTVT.

J is TRBJ1-2 and V is TRBV6-1; no clear D gene. The germline gives CDR1 MNHNS, CDR2 SASEGT. V lost 1 base and J lost 5, with 8 bases in between. The CDR3 length is 13 residues. As DNA, the CDR3 is TGTGCCAGCAGTGAAGTATACAGTTATGGCTACACCTTC. It encodes CASSEVYSYGYTF.

In DNA, the CDR3 is TGCACCGTCACAGGGAGCAATCAAAAACTGTTTTTT. It translates to CTVTGSNQKLFF. The V call is TRBV29-1, the J call TRBJ1-4, with a possible D match to TRBD1 (6 bases). CDR3 length: 12 amino acids. Germline assignment: CDR1 SQVTM and CDR2 ANQGSEA.

This clone turned up a few times. The rearrangement uses TRBV13 and TRBJ2-7, with D perhaps TRBD1 or TRBD2 (5 bases each). In germline, CDR1 is PRHDT, CDR2 FYEKMQ (reference sequence). Trimming left V 6 bases short and J 6 bases short, with 15 bases between. The CDR3 runs to 13 residues. The CDR3 here is CASRGDLRGEQYF. CDR3 sequence (DNA): TGTGCCAGCAGGGGGGACCTAAGAGGCGAGCAGTACTTC.

The rearrangement joins TRBV6-5 to TRBJ2-2; no clear D. V lost 5 bases, J lost 7 bases, and 14 bases lay in between. The CDR3 loop spans 14 amino acids. Germline lookup yields CDR1 MNHEY and CDR2 SVGAGI. The CDR3 spells CASSAGVPGGELFF. CDR3 DNA sequence: TGTGCCAGCAGTGCCGGCGTTCCCGGCGGGGAGCTGTTTTTT.

Remarks on this clone: The junction departs from the called germline gene at one end, perhaps through a read error. The V and J genes are TRBV15 and TRBJ2-7; 8 nucleotides line up with TRBD2. This CDR3 is built from 12 residues. Germline V lookup: CDR1 LNHNV, CDR2 YYDKDF (reference sequence). CDR3 nucleotides: TGTGCCACCAGCCCGAATAGCGGGGAGTCCTCCTTC. As protein: CATSPNSGESSF.